This passage covers 26 T cell receptor beta chains from one sample sequenced in a study of shared clonotypes between healthy human individuals. This table comes from immunoSEQ multiplex PCR, and its TCRdb copy is limited to in-frame clones, with some not included. The table includes millions of clones, roughly 95% detected once. Specimen: naive CD4+ T cells sorted from blood. The subset: CD45RA+ positively selected. Receptors were obtained from a man aged 18-30 years in good health.

The chain carries TRBV11-2 and TRBJ1-3; the D is unclear. The length of the CDR3 is 19 residues. V dropped 5 bases and J dropped 2 bases, with 25 bases sitting between them. Germline V gene data show CDR1 as SGHAT and CDR2 as FQNNGV. CDR3 DNA: TGTGCCAGCAGCGCACGGTGGGCAGCCGCCCTAGATGCTGGAAACACCATATATTTT. Amino acids: CASSARWAAALDAGNTIYF.

The V call is TRBV29-1, the J call TRBJ2-6; D is perhaps TRBD1 (5 bases). Per the germline V gene, CDR1 is SQVTM and CDR2 is ANQGSEA. This CDR3 comprises 15 residues. V was trimmed by 5 bases and J by 1 base, leaving 12 bases between them. For the CDR3, the DNA is TGCAGCGTTAGGCAGGGATCATCTGGGGCCAACGTCCTGACTTTC. Protein product: CSVRQGSSGANVLTF.

V gene TRBV9 combines with J gene TRBJ1-3; D not certain. Germline loops: CDR1 SGDLS, CDR2 YYNGEE. The length of the CDR3 is 13 residues. V lost 3 bases and J 4 bases, leaving 8 bases between the germline ends. CDR3 amino acids: CASSDGRGNTIYF. The CDR3 nucleotides read TGTGCCAGCAGCGATGGACGGGGAAACACCATATATTTT.

V and J are TRBV11-2 and TRBJ2-7; a weak D match, TRBD2 (6 bases). In germline, CDR1 is SGHAT, CDR2 FQNNGV. V lost 4 bases and J 5 bases, leaving 12 bases between the germline ends. The CDR3 extends over 13 amino acids. CDR3 sequence: CASSSQGLDEQYF. The DNA for the CDR3 is TGTGCCAGCAGCTCCCAGGGACTGGACGAGCAGTACTTC. Filled out from reference TRBV11-2 and TRBJ2-7, the complete variable domain reads EAGVAQSPRYKIIEKRQSVAFWCNPISGHATLYWYQQILGQGPKLLIQFQNNGVVDDSQLPKDRFSAERLKGVDSTLKIQPAKLEDSAVYLCASSSQGLDEQYFGPGTRLTVT.

The chain employs TRBV4-1 and TRBJ1-5; 8 bases align to TRBD1. The CDR3 spans 14 residues. The trim removed 3 bases at V and 5 bases at J, leaving 3 bases unmatched. Germline V gene lookup returns CDR1 MGHRA and CDR2 YSYEKL. The CDR3 DNA reads TGCGCCAGCAGCCAGGGACAGGCGTATCAGCCCCAGCATTTT. This codes for CASSQGQAYQPQHF.

A single count supports this clone. This rearrangement joins TRBV30 to TRBJ2-1, with D possibly TRBD1 on 6 matching bases. CDR3 length: 12 amino acids. V lost 2 bases to trimming and J lost 8 bases, with 10 bases between them. Germline loops: CDR1 GTSNPN, CDR2 SVGIG (reference sequence). The CDR3 DNA reads TGTGCCTGGAGTTCAGGGGTCCATGAGCAGTTCTTC. Translation: CAWSSGVHEQFF.

The chain couples TRBV18 to TRBJ1-1; 7 bases line up with TRBD1. CDR1 and CDR2 (germline): KGHSH, LQKENI. The CDR3 runs to 15 residues. V gave up 1 base and J gave up 4 bases; unmatched junction bases: 6. The CDR3 protein is CASSPQGAQITEAFF. For the CDR3, the DNA is TGTGCCAGCTCACCACAGGGGGCGCAGATCACTGAAGCTTTCTTT.

This rearrangement joins TRBV2 to TRBJ2-7; D is possibly TRBD1 or TRBD2 (6 bases each). V lost 6 bases and J 4 bases, leaving 10 bases between the germline ends. CDR1 and CDR2 (germline): SNHLY, FYNNEI. The CDR3 is 12 residues long. This CDR3 reads CASRTRGYEQYF. The CDR3 DNA reads as TGTGCCAGCAGGACTAGGGGGTACGAGCAGTACTTC.

The sample holds one count of this clone. The V and J genes are TRBV4-3 and TRBJ2-5; 7 bases fit TRBD1. The trim removed 5 bases at V and 4 bases at J, leaving 10 bases unmatched. Germline V CDR1 and CDR2: LGHNA, YSLEER. There are 15 residues in the CDR3. CDR3 region: CASSTLNRGRETQYF. In DNA, the CDR3 is TGCGCCAGCAGCACTCTAAACAGGGGACGAGAGACCCAGTACTTC.

V and J are TRBV14 and TRBJ1-6; TRBD1 is a possible D gene (6 bases). Germline V CDR1 and CDR2: SGHDN, FVKESK. Trimming removed 2 bases at V and 9 bases at J, with 11 bases between. CDR3 size: 14 residues. DNA for the CDR3: TGTGCCAGCAGCCAACAGGGGATCAGTTCACCCCTCCACTTT. Amino acids: CASSQQGISSPLHF.

Of note for this clone: The sample contains more than one DNA sequence encoding this CDR3. This chain connects TRBV10-3 to TRBJ2-7; D is unclear. V gave up 5 bases and J gave up 2 bases, with 7 bases separating them. The CDR3 covers 12 residues. The germline V gene has CDR1 ENHRY and CDR2 SYGVKD. The CDR3 region is CAISRSPYEQYF. The CDR3 DNA is TGTGCCATCAGTCGATCCCCCTACGAGCAGTACTTC.

This clone was picked up one time. The CDR3 loop is CASSPQGWGANVLTF. The CDR3 nucleotides read TGTGCCAGCTCACCACAAGGGTGGGGGGCCAACGTCCTGACTTTC. The rearrangement uses TRBV18 and TRBJ2-6; D gene ambiguous. This CDR3 comprises 15 residues. Deletions cut 1 base from V and 4 bases from J, with 8 bases between. Germline loops: CDR1 KGHSH, CDR2 LQKENI.

The chain recombines TRBV27 with TRBJ1-5; TRBD1 matches 10 bases. The junction had 6 bases not matched to a gene; V was cut back by 3 bases and J by 4 bases. The CDR3 has 16 residues. Germline loops: CDR1 MNHEY, CDR2 SMNVEV (reference sequence). The DNA for the CDR3 is TGTGCCAGCAGTTTTGTCGGGACAGGGGTGAATCAGCCCCAGCATTTT. It yields the protein CASSFVGTGVNQPQHF.

The genes are TRBV28 and TRBJ1-2; D unresolved. V was clipped by 6 bases and J by 4 bases, with 9 bases between them. Germline assignment: CDR1 MDHEN and CDR2 SYDVKM. The CDR3 runs to 12 residues. The CDR3 spells CASRFLLYGYTF. The CDR3 nucleotides are TGTGCCAGCAGATTCCTCCTCTATGGCTACACCTTC.

The chain links TRBV4-2 to TRBJ2-7; possibly TRBD1 for D (6 bases). V was shortened by 0 bases and J by 3 bases, with 18 bases between the two germline ends. The CDR3 extends over 17 amino acids. CDR1 is LGHNA and CDR2 is YNFKEQ in the germline V gene. This chain's CDR3 is CASSQELGQSFFYEQYF. The DNA for the CDR3 is TGTGCCAGCAGCCAAGAATTAGGACAGAGCTTCTTCTACGAGCAGTACTTC.

The chain has TRBV6-5 and TRBJ1-4, with D perhaps TRBD1 (6 bases). Looked up from germline, CDR1 is MNHEY and CDR2 is SVGAGI. V was trimmed by 5 bases and J by 7 bases, leaving 14 bases between them. There are 14 residues in the CDR3. CDR3 region: CASSPQGLSEKLFF. The DNA for the CDR3 is TGTGCCAGCAGTCCACAGGGTTTGAGTGAAAAACTGTTTTTT.

The J gene is TRBJ2-3, the V gene TRBV9; 7 bases map to TRBD1. Trimming cost V 6 bases and J 2 bases; bases outside gene matches: 9. CDR1 SGDLS and CDR2 YYNGEE come from the germline V gene. The CDR3 is made up of 15 amino acids. This CDR3 reads CASNVGQWPTDTQYF. The CDR3 nucleotides are TGTGCCAGCAATGTGGGACAGTGGCCCACAGATACGCAGTATTTT.

Comment on this clone: Different DNA sequences within this sample yield the same CDR3. V usage is TRBV5-1 and J usage is TRBJ1-1; the match to TRBD1 covers 9 bases. The CDR3 has 14 residues. Germline V CDR1 and CDR2: SGHRS, YFSETQ. V lost 5 bases to trimming and J lost 0 bases; unmatched junction nucleotides: 2. CDR3 nucleotides: TGCGCCAGCAGTTGGGACAGGGTGAACACTGAAGCTTTCTTT. Protein product: CASSWDRVNTEAFF.

This clone has only a few counts. The gene calls are TRBV30 and TRBJ1-1; 7 bases agree with TRBD1. The V and J ends lost 2 bases and 4 bases, in that order; junction bases with no gene match: 7. Looked up from germline, CDR1 is GTSNPN and CDR2 is SVGIG (reference sequence). This CDR3 is built from 14 residues. The CDR3 region is CAWSLRQGGTEAFF. CDR3 DNA sequence: TGTGCCTGGAGTCTTCGACAGGGCGGCACTGAAGCTTTCTTT.

Of note for this clone: A much more abundant neighbour one base away suggests this may be a read error. The sample contains more than one DNA sequence encoding this CDR3. The chain carries TRBV28 and TRBJ2-3, with TRBD1 as a possible D gene (5 bases). CDR1 and CDR2 from the germline V gene are MDHEN and SYDVKM. The CDR3 runs 13 residues. The V end was cut by 2 bases, the J end by 3 bases, with 6 bases between. In DNA form, the CDR3 reads TGTGCCAGCAGTTTACCAGGGACAGATACGCAGTATTTT. Protein product: CASSLPGTDTQYF.

The chain carries TRBV15 and TRBJ1-5, with D uncertain. The length of the CDR3 is 16 residues. Germline assignment: CDR1 LNHNV and CDR2 YYDKDF (reference sequence). With 8 bases removed from V and 0 bases from J, the gap between germline ends came to 17 bases. The CDR3 here is CATAEKLWGSNQPQHF. As DNA, the CDR3 is TGTGCCACCGCAGAGAAGTTATGGGGTAGCAATCAGCCCCAGCATTTT.

V gene TRBV6-5 combines with J gene TRBJ2-7; D possibly corresponds to TRBD2 (5 bases). Germline V gives CDR1 MNHEY, CDR2 SVGAGI. V shed 6 bases and J shed 3 bases, with 12 bases lying between them. This CDR3 region has 13 residues. The DNA of the CDR3 is TGTGCCAGCAGACCGTCCGGACTCTACGAGCAGTACTTC. Amino acid sequence: CASRPSGLYEQYF.

Remarks on this clone: Different DNA sequences within this sample yield the same CDR3. V gene TRBV18 combines with J gene TRBJ2-5; D is unclear. Germline V CDR1 and CDR2: KGHSH, LQKENI. V lost 6 bases and J lost 1, with 12 bases in between. The CDR3 is 14 amino acids. The CDR3 region is CASSPASGQETQYF. The CDR3 DNA is TGTGCCAGCTCCCCGGCCTCCGGCCAAGAGACCCAGTACTTC.

DNA for the CDR3: TGTGCCAGCAGCCCAAGACAGGAGGGTTGGTCACCCCTCCACTTT. Translated, it gives CASSPRQEGWSPLHF. The chain links TRBV9 to TRBJ1-6; tentative D call: TRBD1 (6 bases). V gave up 4 bases and J gave up 10 bases, with 18 bases separating them. CDR3 length equals 15 residues. Per the germline V gene, CDR1 is SGDLS and CDR2 is YYNGEE. The entire variable domain, with the rest obtained from reference TRBV9 and TRBJ1-6, is as follows: DSGVTQTPKHLITATGQRVTLRCSPRSGDLSVYWYQQSLDQGLQFLIQYYNGEERAKGNILERFSAQQFPDLHSELNLSSLELGDSALYFCASSPRQEGWSPLHFGNGTRLTVT.

CDR3 DNA: TGTGCCAGCAGCTTAGCAGGGCTAGCGGGAGCAGATACGCAGTATTTT. This codes for CASSLAGLAGADTQYF. The rearrangement joins TRBV7-2 to TRBJ2-3; the match to TRBD2 covers 10 bases. The V gene's germline CDR1 is SGHTA and CDR2 FQGNSA. The CDR3 loop spans 16 amino acids. Trimming took 0 bases from V and 4 from J; bases not matched to a gene: 4.

The chain has TRBV7-9 and TRBJ1-4, with D possibly being TRBD1 (5 bases). CDR3 length: 18 residues. Trimming removed 0 bases from V and 0 bases from J, with 14 bases in between. CDR1 is SEHNR and CDR2 is FQNEAQ in the germline V gene (reference sequence). DNA for the CDR3: TGTGCCAGCAGCTTAGCAGCGGCGTTGGGGGCAACTAATGAAAAACTGTTTTTT. This encodes CASSLAAALGATNEKLFF.